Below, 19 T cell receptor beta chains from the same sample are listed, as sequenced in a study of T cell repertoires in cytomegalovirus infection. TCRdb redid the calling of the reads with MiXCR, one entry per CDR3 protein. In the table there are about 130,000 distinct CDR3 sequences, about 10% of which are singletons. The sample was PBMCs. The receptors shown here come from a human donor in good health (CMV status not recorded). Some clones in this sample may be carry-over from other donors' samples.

CDR3: CSARRTGGETQYF. The CDR3 DNA is TGCAGTGCTAGGAGGACAGGAGGAGAGACCCAGTACTTC. V and J are TRBV20-1 and TRBJ2-5, with 7 bases identical to TRBD1. V lost 3 bases and J lost 4; bases outside the gene matches: 5. In germline, CDR1 is DFQATT, CDR2 SNEGSKA (reference sequence). The CDR3 has 13 amino acids.

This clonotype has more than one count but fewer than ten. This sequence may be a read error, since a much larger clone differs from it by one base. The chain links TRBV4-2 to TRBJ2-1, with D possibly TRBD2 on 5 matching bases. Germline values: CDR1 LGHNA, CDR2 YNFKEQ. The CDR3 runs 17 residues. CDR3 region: CASSPRLNRLSGNERFF. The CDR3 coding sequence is TGTGCCAGCAGCCCCAGGTTAAATAGGCTTTCGGGGAATGAGCGGTTCTTC.

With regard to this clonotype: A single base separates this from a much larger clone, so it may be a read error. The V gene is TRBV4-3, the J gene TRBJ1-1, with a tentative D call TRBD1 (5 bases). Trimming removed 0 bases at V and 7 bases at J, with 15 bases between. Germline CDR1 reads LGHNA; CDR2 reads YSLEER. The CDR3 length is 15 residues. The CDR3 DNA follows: TGCGCCAGCAGCCAAGAGGGGCGGGGGGTCGGTGAAGCTTTCTTT. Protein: CASSQEGRGVGEAFF.

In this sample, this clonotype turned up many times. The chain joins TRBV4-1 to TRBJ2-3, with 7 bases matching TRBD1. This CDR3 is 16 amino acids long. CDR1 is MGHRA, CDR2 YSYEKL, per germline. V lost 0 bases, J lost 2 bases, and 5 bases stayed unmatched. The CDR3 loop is CASSQDSGTDTDTQYF. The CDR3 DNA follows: TGCGCCAGCAGCCAAGATTCGGGGACAGACACAGATACGCAGTATTTT.

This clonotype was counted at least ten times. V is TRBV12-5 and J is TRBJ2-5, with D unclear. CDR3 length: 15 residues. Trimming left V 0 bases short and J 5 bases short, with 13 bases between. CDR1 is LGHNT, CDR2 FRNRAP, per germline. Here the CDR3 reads CASGLVLGSPETQYF. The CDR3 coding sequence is TGTGCTAGTGGTTTGGTACTCGGGTCCCCGGAGACCCAGTACTTC.

This CDR3 is CASKERSYEQYF. The CDR3 bases are TGTGCCAGCAAGGAACGGTCCTACGAGCAGTACTTC. The gene calls are TRBV2 and TRBJ2-7; no firm D call. From germline, CDR1 is SNHLY and CDR2 FYNNEI. CDR3 length: 12 amino acids. Trimming removed 7 bases from V and 1 base from J, with 8 bases in between.

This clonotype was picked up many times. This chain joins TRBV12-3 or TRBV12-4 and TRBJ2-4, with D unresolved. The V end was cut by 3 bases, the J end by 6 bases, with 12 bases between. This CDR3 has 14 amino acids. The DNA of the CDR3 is TGTGCCAGCAGTTTTCGGCCGAACGGAAACATTCAGTACTTC. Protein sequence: CASSFRPNGNIQYF.

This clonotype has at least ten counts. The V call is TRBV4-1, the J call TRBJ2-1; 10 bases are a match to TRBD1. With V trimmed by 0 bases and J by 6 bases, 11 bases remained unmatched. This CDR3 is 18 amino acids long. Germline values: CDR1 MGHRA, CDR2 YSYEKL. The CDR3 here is CASSQERWGTGVVNEQFF. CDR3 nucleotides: TGCGCCAGCAGCCAAGAGCGATGGGGGACAGGGGTGGTCAATGAGCAGTTCTTC.

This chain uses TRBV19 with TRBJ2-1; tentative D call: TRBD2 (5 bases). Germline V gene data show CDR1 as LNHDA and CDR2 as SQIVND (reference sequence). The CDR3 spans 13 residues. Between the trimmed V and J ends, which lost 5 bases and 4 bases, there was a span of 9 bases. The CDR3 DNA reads TGTGCCAGTAGTTCGACTACTTACAATGAGCAGTTCTTC. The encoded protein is CASSSTTYNEQFF. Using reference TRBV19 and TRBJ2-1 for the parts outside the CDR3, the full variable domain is DGGITQSPKYLFRKEGQNVTLSCEQNLNHDAMYWYRQDPGQGLRLIYYSQIVNDFQKGDIAEGYSVSREKKESFPLTVTSAQKNPTAFYLCASSSTTYNEQFFGPGTRLTVL.

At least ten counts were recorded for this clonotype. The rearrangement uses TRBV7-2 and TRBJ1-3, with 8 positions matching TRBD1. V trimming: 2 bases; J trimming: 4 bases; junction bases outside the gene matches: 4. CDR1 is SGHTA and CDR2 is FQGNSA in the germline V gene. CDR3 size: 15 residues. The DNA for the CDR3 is TGTGCCAGCAGCTTAACCCGGACAGGGGGAAACACCATATATTTT. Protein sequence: CASSLTRTGGNTIYF.

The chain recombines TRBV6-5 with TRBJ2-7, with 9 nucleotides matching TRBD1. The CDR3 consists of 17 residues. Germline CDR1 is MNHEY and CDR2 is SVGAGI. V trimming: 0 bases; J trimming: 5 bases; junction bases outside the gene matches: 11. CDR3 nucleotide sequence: TGTGCCAGCAGTTACTCACAGGGGGCCCTCCCGTCTGACGAGCAGTACTTC. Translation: CASSYSQGALPSDEQYF.

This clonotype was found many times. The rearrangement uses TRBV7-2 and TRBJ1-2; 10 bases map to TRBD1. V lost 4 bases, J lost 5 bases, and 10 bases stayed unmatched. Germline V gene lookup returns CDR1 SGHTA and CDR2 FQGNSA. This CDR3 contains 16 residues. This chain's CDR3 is CASSSAGTGVQYGYTF. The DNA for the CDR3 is TGTGCCAGCAGCTCGGCGGGGACAGGGGTGCAATATGGCTACACCTTC.

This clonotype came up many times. CDR3 protein: CASSLNGEGTEAFF. The CDR3 DNA is TGTGCCAGCAGCTTAAATGGGGAGGGCACTGAAGCTTTCTTT. The chain couples TRBV7-2 to TRBJ1-1; D ambiguous. Trimming removed 2 bases at V and 4 bases at J, with 11 bases between. CDR3 length: 14 amino acids. Germline CDR1 is SGHTA and CDR2 is FQGNSA.

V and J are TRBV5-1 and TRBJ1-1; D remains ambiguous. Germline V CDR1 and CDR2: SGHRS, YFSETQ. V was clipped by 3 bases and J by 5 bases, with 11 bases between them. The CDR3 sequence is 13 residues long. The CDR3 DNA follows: TGCGCCAGCAGCTCGTCCCCCCTTACTGAAGCTTTCTTT. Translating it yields CASSSSPLTEAFF.

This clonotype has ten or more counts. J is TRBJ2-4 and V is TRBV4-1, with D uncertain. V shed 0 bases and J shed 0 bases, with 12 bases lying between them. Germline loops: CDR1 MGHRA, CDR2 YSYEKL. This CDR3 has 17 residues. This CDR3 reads CASSQDSDSLAKNIQYF. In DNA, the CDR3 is TGCGCCAGCAGCCAAGATAGTGACTCGCTAGCCAAAAACATTCAGTACTTC.

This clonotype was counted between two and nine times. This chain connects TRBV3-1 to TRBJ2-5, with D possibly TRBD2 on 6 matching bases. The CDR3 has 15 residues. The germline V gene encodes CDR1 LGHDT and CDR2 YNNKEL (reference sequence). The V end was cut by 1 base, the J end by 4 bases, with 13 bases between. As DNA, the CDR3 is TGTGCCAGCAGCCAAGGCGGGGTGGGCGGAGAGACCCAGTACTTC. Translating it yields CASSQGGVGGETQYF.

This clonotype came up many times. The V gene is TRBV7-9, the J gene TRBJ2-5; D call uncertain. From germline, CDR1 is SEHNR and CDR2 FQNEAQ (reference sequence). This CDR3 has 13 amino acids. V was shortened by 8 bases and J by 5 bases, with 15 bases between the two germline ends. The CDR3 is CASSNSKGETQYF. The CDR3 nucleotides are TGTGCCAGCTCGAACAGCAAAGGGGAGACCCAGTACTTC.

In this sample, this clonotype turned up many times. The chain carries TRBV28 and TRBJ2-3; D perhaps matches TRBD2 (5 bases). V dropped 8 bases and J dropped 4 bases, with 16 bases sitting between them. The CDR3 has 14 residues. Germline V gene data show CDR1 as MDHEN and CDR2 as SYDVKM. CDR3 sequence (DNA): TGTGCCAGCGGCCGAGGGATGGACGCAGATACGCAGTATTTT. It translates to CASGRGMDADTQYF.

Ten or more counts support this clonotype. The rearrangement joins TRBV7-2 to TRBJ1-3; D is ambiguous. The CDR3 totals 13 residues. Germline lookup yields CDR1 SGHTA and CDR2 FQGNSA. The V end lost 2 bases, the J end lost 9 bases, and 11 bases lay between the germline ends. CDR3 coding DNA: TGTGCCAGCAGCTTAAGCCCTATGGGCACCATATATTTT. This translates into CASSLSPMGTIYF.